A selection of T cell receptor beta chains follows, all from one sample in a study of cytomegalovirus exposure and HLA in healthy donors. Measured with immunoSEQ multiplex PCR; TCRdb has only the in-frame clones, and not every one. The sample contains about 120,000 clones, approximately 78% of which appear only once. The sequencing sample was made of PBMCs. The receptors were sampled from a female donor in good health and CMV-seronegative. The CDR3 runs from the conserved cysteine through the conserved F or W. Each record gives: D gene, J gene, clone size, V gene, CDR3 protein, CDR3 DNA. D genes are given only for firm matches. Clone sizes are given selectively: once, few, many, or a class where the clone is expanded.

>TRBD1|TRBJ1-5|-|TRBV7-2
CASSSQTGVAQHF
TGTGCCAGCAGCTCACAGACAGGGGTAGCCCAGCATTTT
>TRBD1|TRBJ1-4|-|TRBV19
CASSNWDRNEKLFF
TGTGCCAGTAGTAACTGGGACAGGAATGAAAAACTGTTTTTT
>-|TRBJ2-7|-|TRBV10-3
CATSPVSYEQYF
TGTGCCACCTCGCCAGTCTCCTACGAGCAGTACTTC
>-|TRBJ2-3|-|TRBV11-2
CASGHVKDTQYF
TGTGCCAGCGGACATGTTAAGGATACGCAGTATTTT
>TRBD1|TRBJ2-1|-|TRBV10-3
CAIRQGQSGSYNEQFF
TGTGCCATCAGACAGGGACAGTCAGGCTCCTACAATGAGCAGTTCTTC
>TRBD2|TRBJ2-7|-|TRBV5-5
CASSFLTSGREHEQYF
TGTGCCAGCAGCTTTCTCACTAGCGGGAGGGAACACGAGCAGTACTTC
>-|TRBJ2-7|-|TRBV2
CATRQVYEQYF
TGTGCCACCCGACAGGTCTACGAGCAGTACTTC
>-|TRBJ2-7|once|TRBV29-1
CSVEDPVDRGTYEQYF
TGCAGCGTTGAAGATCCCGTGGACAGAGGAACCTACGAGCAGTACTTC
>TRBD1|TRBJ2-1|-|TRBV9
CASSAPDRVSYNEQFF
TGTGCCAGCAGCGCCCCGGACAGGGTATCCTACAATGAGCAGTTCTTC
>TRBD1|TRBJ1-4|-|TRBV19
CASSKDRGNEKLFF
TGTGCCAGTAGTAAGGACAGGGGAAATGAAAAACTGTTTTTT
>-|TRBJ2-1|few|TRBV19
CASSFNFNEQFF
TGTGCCAGTAGTTTTAATTTCAATGAGCAGTTCTTC
>-|TRBJ1-3|-|TRBV19
CASSSREPGGNTIYF
TGTGCCAGTAGTTCCCGGGAGCCGGGAGGAAACACCATATATTTT
>TRBD1|TRBJ2-7|-|TRBV27
CASSSNRDRDLYEQYF
TGTGCCAGCAGTTCCAACCGGGACAGGGATCTCTACGAGCAGTACTTC
>TRBD2|TRBJ2-7|-|TRBV6-5
CASSCFAEREVHEQYF
TGTGCCAGCAGTTGTTTTGCCGAGCGGGAGGTGCACGAGCAGTACTTC
>TRBD2|TRBJ2-7|-|TRBV19
CASSIGLAGTTVHEQYF
TGTGCCAGTAGTATTGGCCTAGCGGGTACCACCGTCCACGAGCAGTACTTC
>-|TRBJ2-2|-|TRBV5-1
CASSPGDGTGELFF
TGCGCCAGCAGTCCAGGGGATGGGACCGGGGAGCTGTTTTTT
>TRBD2|TRBJ2-7|-|TRBV7-6
CASSYSTSGAYEQYF
TGTGCCAGCAGCTACTCGACTAGCGGTGCCTACGAGCAGTACTTC
>-|TRBJ2-2|few|TRBV7-2
CASSFFQGGNTGELFF
TGTGCCAGCAGTTTTTTCCAGGGGGGGAACACCGGGGAGCTGTTTTTT
>TRBD2|TRBJ2-1|once|TRBV14
CASSQWTSGNYNEQFF
TGTGCCAGCAGCCAGTGGACTAGCGGAAACTACAATGAGCAGTTCTTC
>-|TRBJ1-2|-|TRBV2
CASSESPNLNYGYTF
TGTGCCAGCAGTGAATCACCGAATCTAAACTATGGCTACACCTTC
>-|TRBJ1-1|-|TRBV11-2
CASSWTQNTEAFF
TGTGCCAGCAGTTGGACACAGAACACTGAAGCTTTCTTT
>TRBD1|TRBJ1-1|-|TRBV7-9
CASSRGTGGQNTEAFF
TGTGCCAGCAGCCGAGGGACAGGGGGTCAGAACACTGAAGCTTTCTTT
>-|TRBJ2-5|-|TRBV7-6
CASSLPGIETQYF
TGTGCCAGCAGCTTACCGGGGATCGAGACCCAGTACTTC
>-|TRBJ1-1|once|TRBV7-2
CASSQANTEAFF
TGTGCCAGCAGCCAGGCGAACACTGAAGCTTTCTTT
>-|TRBJ2-7|-|TRBV19
CASSSSVTYEQYF
TGTGCCAGTAGTAGCTCAGTGACCTACGAGCAGTACTTC
>TRBD1|TRBJ2-6|-|TRBV5-6
CASSLRQGGANVLTF
TGTGCCAGCAGCCTGAGACAGGGGGGGGCCAACGTCCTGACTTTC
>-|TRBJ1-1|-|TRBV5-1
CASSSQGSEAFF
TGCGCCAGCAGCTCACAGGGAAGTGAAGCTTTCTTT
>TRBD1|TRBJ2-7|-|TRBV11-2
CASSLGTGGAYEQYF
TGTGCCAGCAGCTTAGGGACAGGGGGGGCCTACGAGCAGTACTTC
>TRBD2|TRBJ2-5|-|TRBV6-6
CASTPTGGPETQYF
TGTGCCAGCACCCCAACGGGAGGGCCAGAGACCCAGTACTTC
>-|TRBJ2-4|-|TRBV28
CASSLSGRQAKNIQYF
TGTGCCAGCAGTTTGTCAGGGAGGCAAGCCAAAAACATTCAGTACTTC
>TRBD2|TRBJ2-7|-|TRBV5-1
CASSLEGLPSSYEQYF
TGCGCCAGCAGCTTGGAGGGACTACCGAGCTCCTACGAGCAGTACTTC
>-|TRBJ2-7|few|TRBV5-1
CASSLGTAPTYEQYF
TGCGCCAGCAGCTTGGGGACAGCTCCTACCTACGAGCAGTACTTC
>TRBD1|TRBJ1-1|few|TRBV10-3
CAISDGQGGTEAFF
TGTGCCATCAGTGACGGACAGGGCGGCACTGAAGCTTTCTTT
>TRBD2|TRBJ2-7|-|TRBV7-8
CASSLALAGGYEQYF
TGTGCCAGCAGCTTAGCGCTAGCGGGAGGCTACGAGCAGTACTTC
>-|TRBJ1-3|-|TRBV5-1
CASSLGSSGNTIYF
TGCGCCAGCAGCTTGGGGTCTAGTGGAAACACCATATATTTT
>-|TRBJ1-2|-|TRBV19
CATTREANYGYTF
TGTGCCACTACTCGAGAAGCTAACTATGGCTACACCTTC
>-|TRBJ1-5|-|TRBV28
CASSFIWGHQPQHF
TGTGCCAGCAGTTTTATCTGGGGGCATCAGCCCCAGCATTTT
>-|TRBJ1-1|-|TRBV9
CASSPRGQMNTEAFF
TGTGCCAGCAGCCCCCGTGGGCAGATGAACACTGAAGCTTTCTTT
>TRBD1|TRBJ1-2|-|TRBV20-1
CSAWTGDGYTF
TGCAGTGCTTGGACAGGGGACGGCTACACCTTC
>-|TRBJ2-7|-|TRBV7-9
CASSLVLEQYF
TGTGCCAGCAGCTTAGTTCTCGAGCAGTACTTC
>TRBD2|TRBJ2-1|-|TRBV27
CASSPKRTSGSALYNEQFF
TGTGCCAGCAGCCCCAAGAGGACTAGCGGGAGCGCCCTTTACAATGAGCAGTTCTTC
>-|TRBJ2-3|-|TRBV5-1
CASSLGGEDTQYF
TGCGCCAGCAGCTTGGGCGGGGAAGATACGCAGTATTTT
>TRBD2|TRBJ2-2|once|TRBV9
CASSVDSSGRNTGELFF
TGTGCCAGCAGCGTAGATTCTAGCGGGAGGAACACCGGGGAGCTGTTTTTT
>TRBD2|TRBJ2-1|-|TRBV5-1
CASSRGDSGAPYNEQFF
TGCGCCAGCAGCCGGGGGGACTCCGGGGCCCCCTACAATGAGCAGTTCTTC
>-|TRBJ1-2|-|TRBV6-5
CASSYRIGDYTF
TGTGCCAGCAGTTACAGGATAGGGGACTACACCTTC
>TRBD2|TRBJ2-3|few|TRBV5-1
CASSSPSGRTTDTQYF
TGCGCCAGCAGCTCCCCCAGCGGGAGGACCACAGATACGCAGTATTTT
>-|TRBJ1-2|-|TRBV15
CATSRQRNRDRSGYTF
TGTGCCACCAGCAGACAAAGGAACAGGGATAGGAGTGGCTACACCTTC
>-|TRBJ2-3|-|TRBV2
CASSGRSGTTDTQYF
TGTGCCAGCAGTGGTAGGAGCGGTACCACAGATACGCAGTATTTT
>-|TRBJ2-2|-|TRBV4-2
CASSQNPGDNTGELFF
TGTGCCAGCAGCCAAAATCCGGGGGATAATACCGGGGAGCTGTTTTTT
>-|TRBJ2-7|-|TRBV29-1
CSVAWGVSYEQYF
TGCAGCGTTGCCTGGGGAGTATCCTACGAGCAGTACTTC
>TRBD1|TRBJ1-5|once|TRBV7-2
CASSLAIRGQNNQPQHF
TGTGCCAGCAGCTTAGCGATTAGGGGGCAGAACAATCAGCCCCAGCATTTT
>TRBD1|TRBJ1-1|few|TRBV11-1
CASSLDHTGDTEAFF
TGTGCCAGCAGCCTAGACCATACAGGGGACACTGAAGCTTTCTTT